Below are 25 T cell receptor beta chains sequenced from a single sample in a study of a mutant IDH1 vaccine in newly diagnosed glioma. Clones were sequenced by immunoSEQ multiplex PCR, and TCRdb holds only the in-frame ones, with some missing. The table records roughly 130,000 clones, roughly 75% of them present only once. Time point described: week 11, during vaccination. Vaccination comprised doses that each held 300 ug of mutant IDH1 20-mer peptide, plus topical imiquimod. For these receptors, no antigen is known. Specimen: PBMCs, collected from a glioma patient whose treatment included an IDH1 peptide vaccine. These receptors were obtained from a man aged 35 to 55 with glioma.

This chain connects TRBV5-1 to TRBJ2-7; 12 bases match TRBD2. Losses at the gene ends were 3 bases for V and 3 bases for J; bases not matched to a gene: 7. This CDR3 contains 16 residues. The germline V gene encodes CDR1 SGHRS and CDR2 YFSETQ. CDR3 nucleotide sequence: TGCGCCAGCAGCTCTTCGACTAGCGGGGGACTCTACGAGCAGTACTTC. Residues: CASSSSTSGGLYEQYF. Full variable domain (remainder filled in from reference TRBV5-1 and TRBJ2-7): KAGVTQTPRYLIKTRGQQVTLSCSPISGHRSVSWYQQTPGQGLQFLFEYFSETQRNKGNFPGRFSGRQFSNSRSEMNVSTLELGDSALYLCASSSSTSGGLYEQYFGPGTRLTVT.

The rearrangement uses TRBV6-1 and TRBJ2-1; 7 nucleotides agree with TRBD2. V dropped 1 base and J dropped 3; count of bases not matched to a gene: 3. This CDR3 contains 15 residues. CDR1 and CDR2 (germline): MNHNS, SASEGT. As DNA, the CDR3 is TGTGCCAGCAGTGAAGAAGCGGGATTCTACAATGAGCAGTTCTTC. Translated, it gives CASSEEAGFYNEQFF.

V is TRBV7-9 and J is TRBJ2-7; 8 positions agree with TRBD2. Per germline, CDR1 SEHNR and CDR2 FQNEAQ (reference sequence). CDR3 length equals 16 residues. Losses at the gene ends were 2 bases for V and 1 base for J; bases not matched to a gene: 7. The CDR3 loop reads CASSLRGGGGSYEQYF. The CDR3, as DNA: TGTGCCAGCAGCTTAAGGGGTGGCGGGGGGTCCTACGAGCAGTACTTC.

The chain employs TRBV29-1 and TRBJ2-4; D uncertain. Germline CDR1 reads SQVTM; CDR2 reads ANQGSEA. The CDR3 totals 12 residues. Trimming pared 3 bases from V and 3 bases from J, leaving 6 bases between. Here the CDR3 DNA reads TGCAGCGTTGATCAAGGCAAAAACATTCAGTACTTC. It specifies CSVDQGKNIQYF.

The J gene is TRBJ1-1, the V gene TRBV11-3; no definite D call. Per the germline V gene, CDR1 is SGHNT and CDR2 is YENEEA. Trimming shortened V by 7 bases and J by 3 bases, and 15 bases separated the two germline ends. This CDR3 has 14 amino acids. The CDR3 reads CASTLRRRDTEAFF. The CDR3 DNA is TGTGCCAGCACCCTTAGGAGGAGAGACACTGAAGCTTTCTTT.

The gene calls are TRBV15 and TRBJ1-4; no firm D call. Germline V gives CDR1 LNHNV, CDR2 YYDKDF (reference sequence). The CDR3 is made up of 15 amino acids. Trimming removed 3 bases from V and 7 bases from J, with 15 bases in between. For the CDR3, the DNA is TGTGCCACCAGCAGCGCCACGGCCCTAGCTGAAAAACTGTTTTTT. Protein: CATSSATALAEKLFF.

The chain combines TRBV7-9 with TRBJ2-7; D uncertain. The CDR3 totals 13 residues. From germline, CDR1 is SEHNR and CDR2 FQNEAQ (reference sequence). The V end was cut by 2 bases, the J end by 1 base, with 6 bases between. The chain's CDR3 is CASSLMGSYEQYF. CDR3 nucleotide sequence: TGTGCCAGCAGCTTAATGGGTTCCTACGAGCAGTACTTC.

The J gene is TRBJ2-2, the V gene TRBV11-2; possible D gene TRBD1, 5 bases. Germline V gene lookup returns CDR1 SGHAT and CDR2 FQNNGV. CDR3 length equals 13 residues. Trimming cost V 2 bases and J 6 bases, with 7 bases left between them. Written as DNA, the CDR3 is TGTGCCAGCAGCTTAACAGGTTCCGGGGAGCTGTTTTTT. Amino acids: CASSLTGSGELFF.

This clone was counted only a few times. The rearrangement links TRBV7-9 to TRBJ1-6; TRBD1 might be the D (6 bases). In germline, CDR1 is SEHNR, CDR2 FQNEAQ (reference sequence). There are 17 residues in the CDR3. Trimming removed 5 bases from V and 0 bases from J, with 14 bases in between. The CDR3 region is CASSRATGLSYNSPLHF. CDR3 bases: TGTGCCAGCAGCCGGGCCACAGGGCTCTCCTATAATTCACCCCTCCACTTT.

Here the CDR3 reads CASGTGGAGANVLTF. DNA of the CDR3: TGTGCCAGCGGAACAGGGGGAGCCGGGGCCAACGTCCTGACTTTC. The chain recombines TRBV28 with TRBJ2-6, with 8 bases fitting TRBD1. This CDR3 has 15 amino acids. Trimming cost V 8 bases and J 4 bases; bases outside gene matches: 7. Germline V gives CDR1 MDHEN, CDR2 SYDVKM.

This chain joins TRBV19 and TRBJ2-7; the match to TRBD1 covers 7 bases. The germline V gene has CDR1 LNHDA and CDR2 SQIVND (reference sequence). V was clipped by 6 bases and J by 3 bases; unmatched bases: 11. The CDR3 is 15 residues long. The CDR3 reads CASSLDRAHIYEQYF. DNA for the CDR3: TGTGCCAGTAGCCTCGACAGGGCCCATATCTACGAGCAGTACTTC.

The rearrangement joins TRBV5-6 to TRBJ2-3; a weak D match, TRBD2 (5 bases). The germline V gene encodes CDR1 SGHDT and CDR2 YYEEEE. The CDR3 has 16 residues. The V and J ends lost 0 bases and 0 bases respectively, with 11 bases between them. The CDR3 coding sequence is TGTGCCAGCAGCTTGGATGGCAGACTAAGCACAGATACGCAGTATTTT. It codes for CASSLDGRLSTDTQYF.

The chain carries TRBV6-5 and TRBJ1-4; D perhaps matches TRBD1 (5 bases). The CDR3 contains 15 residues. CDR1 MNHEY and CDR2 SVGAGI come from the germline V gene. Trimming took off 7 bases at V and 5 bases at J, with 17 bases between the two ends. CDR3 in DNA: TGTGCCAGCACCGTGGGGCCGAAGTTAAATGAAAAACTGTTTTTT. This codes for CASTVGPKLNEKLFF.

This clone was recorded only once. The chain employs TRBV9 and TRBJ2-2, with TRBD1 matching 7 bases. Germline CDR1 is SGDLS and CDR2 is YYNGEE. This CDR3 has 15 amino acids. Trimming at V came to 0 bases and at J to 4 bases, leaving 3 bases not matched to a gene. For the CDR3, the DNA is TGTGCCAGCAGCGTAGCGGCAGGGGGCACCGGGGAGCTGTTTTTT. Translating it yields CASSVAAGGTGELFF. Looking up the rest from reference TRBV9 and TRBJ2-2 gives the full variable domain: DSGVTQTPKHLITATGQRVTLRCSPRSGDLSVYWYQQSLDQGLQFLIQYYNGEERAKGNILERFSAQQFPDLHSELNLSSLELGDSALYFCASSVAAGGTGELFFGEGSRLTVL.

The chain has TRBV30 and TRBJ2-7; D might be TRBD1 (6 bases). V lost 2 bases and J 3 bases, leaving 8 bases between the germline ends. Germline-derived CDR1 and CDR2 are GTSNPN and SVGIG (reference sequence). This CDR3 region has 12 residues. The CDR3, as DNA: TGTGCCTGGAGTAGAGGGGGCTACGAGCAGTACTTC. As protein: CAWSRGGYEQYF.

This clone was detected many times. This chain uses TRBV4-1 with TRBJ2-2; TRBD1 might be the D (6 bases). The CDR3 spans 15 residues. CDR1 and CDR2 from the germline V gene are MGHRA and YSYEKL. Between the trimmed V and J ends, which lost 4 bases and 3 bases, there was a span of 12 bases. The CDR3 here is CASSRPDSYTGELFF. The CDR3 nucleotides are TGCGCCAGCAGCCGCCCGGACAGCTACACCGGGGAGCTGTTTTTT.

The chain couples TRBV27 to TRBJ2-7; 9 bases fit TRBD2. Germline V CDR1 and CDR2: MNHEY, SMNVEV (reference sequence). The CDR3 contains 17 residues. Trimming took 3 bases from V and 6 from J; bases not matched to a gene: 15. CDR3 sequence: CASSLDAGGRGGGEQYF. CDR3 nucleotides: TGTGCCAGCAGTTTGGATGCGGGGGGGCGCGGAGGGGGCGAGCAGTACTTC.

The rearrangement uses TRBV2 and TRBJ2-7; 10 nucleotides match TRBD2. This CDR3 has 16 amino acids. The germline CDR1 and CDR2 sequences are SNHLY and FYNNEI. After removal of 5 bases from V and 3 bases from J, the junction contained 10 bases not matched to a gene. The DNA of the CDR3 is TGTGCCAGCAGTTCCCGGAGAGCGGGGGGGGTCTACGAGCAGTACTTC. Translating it yields CASSSRRAGGVYEQYF.

The genes are TRBV5-1 and TRBJ1-2; 12 nucleotides agree with TRBD1. The J segment lost 0 bases and the V segment lost 4 bases, leaving 7 bases of the junction unmatched. Germline V gene lookup returns CDR1 SGHRS and CDR2 YFSETQ. The CDR3 has 17 residues. This CDR3 reads CASSPPGQGAPNYGYTF. CDR3 DNA sequence: TGCGCCAGCAGCCCCCCGGGACAGGGGGCTCCTAACTATGGCTACACCTTC. Based on the CDR3 plus reference TRBV5-1 and TRBJ1-2, the full variable domain is KAGVTQTPRYLIKTRGQQVTLSCSPISGHRSVSWYQQTPGQGLQFLFEYFSETQRNKGNFPGRFSGRQFSNSRSEMNVSTLELGDSALYLCASSPPGQGAPNYGYTFGSGTRLTVV.

This clone was seen only once. The chain recombines TRBV28 with TRBJ2-7, with TRBD1 matching over 11 bases. CDR1 and CDR2 from the germline V gene are MDHEN and SYDVKM. With V trimmed by 3 bases and J by 0 bases, 10 bases remained unmatched. CDR3 length equals 18 residues. The CDR3 is CASSFSGQGVFSSYEQYF. CDR3 nucleotides: TGTGCCAGCAGTTTCTCGGGACAGGGGGTTTTCAGCTCCTACGAGCAGTACTTC. Variable domain in full (rest from reference TRBV28 and TRBJ2-7): DVKVTQSSRYLVKRTGEKVFLECVQDMDHENMFWYRQDPGLGLRLIYFSYDVKMKEKGDIPEGYSVSREKKERFSLILESASTNQTSMYLCASSFSGQGVFSSYEQYFGPGTRLTVT.

This rearrangement joins TRBV7-2 to TRBJ1-4, with TRBD1 matching 9 bases. CDR3 size: 16 residues. Trimming at V came to 5 bases and at J to 4 bases, leaving 8 bases not matched to a gene. Germline CDR1 reads SGHTA; CDR2 reads FQGNSA. CDR3 protein: CASSRRQGDYNEKLFF. DNA for the CDR3: TGTGCCAGCAGCCGGAGACAGGGGGACTATAATGAAAAACTGTTTTTT.

The CDR3 DNA reads as TGTGCCAGCACCCCCCCAGGGAGGGAGTGGGCTAAGGAGCAGTACTTC. Encoded protein: CASTPPGREWAKEQYF. The genes are TRBV7-2 and TRBJ2-7; 7 bases line up with TRBD2. The CDR3 runs to 16 residues. V lost 7 bases, J lost 7 bases, and 19 bases stayed unmatched. CDR1 SGHTA and CDR2 FQGNSA come from the germline V gene.

The gene calls are TRBV5-1 and TRBJ2-7, with 7 bases identical to TRBD1. CDR1 is SGHRS and CDR2 is YFSETQ in the germline V gene. The length of the CDR3 is 15 residues. Unmatched junction bases numbered 10, after V lost 1 base and J lost 6 bases. The CDR3 loop is CASSLMSDRVAEQYF. CDR3 bases: TGCGCCAGCAGCTTGATGAGTGACAGGGTTGCCGAGCAGTACTTC.

The V and J genes are TRBV30 and TRBJ2-2; TRBD2 agrees at 12 bases. The V gene end was trimmed by 3 bases and the J gene end by 4 bases; junction bases not matched to a gene: 3. Germline V gene lookup returns CDR1 GTSNPN and CDR2 SVGIG (reference sequence). This CDR3 is built from 15 residues. DNA for the CDR3: TGTGCCTGGAGCTTGGGACTAGCGGGCACCGGGGAGCTGTTTTTT. As protein: CAWSLGLAGTGELFF.

This clone came up once. V and J are TRBV7-6 and TRBJ2-2; D is unclear. Trimming stripped 1 base from V and 4 bases from J, with 10 bases between. Per germline, CDR1 SGHVS and CDR2 FNYEAQ. The CDR3 consists of 15 residues. As DNA, the CDR3 is TGTGCCAGCAGCTTAGGTCTCCTGGGCACCGGGGAGCTGTTTTTT. It encodes CASSLGLLGTGELFF. Variable domain in full (rest from reference TRBV7-6 and TRBJ2-2): GAGVSQSPRYKVTKRGQDVALRCDPISGHVSLYWYRQALGQGPEFLTYFNYEAQQDKSGLPNDRFSAERPEGSISTLTIQRTEQRDSAMYRCASSLGLLGTGELFFGEGSRLTVL.